These T cell receptor beta chains were read from a single sample in a study of blood T cell repertoires in COVID-19. The repertoire was sequenced with immunoSEQ multiplex PCR; TCRdb's copy has only in-frame clones and lacks some. This table has hundreds of thousands of clones, approximately 83% appearing once. What was sequenced was PBMCs or T cells enriched from blood (not recorded which). The source is a middle-aged woman who had been exposed to COVID-19. The CDR3 runs from the conserved cysteine through the conserved F or W. D genes are given only for firm matches. Not all rows give a size; the values are once, few, many and, for expanded clones, a class.

>TRBD1|TRBV12-3/TRBV12-4|TRBJ2-5|.
TGTGCCAGCGGGACAGGAGAGACCCAGTACTTC
CASGTGETQYF
>.|TRBV5-1|TRBJ1-4|.
TGCGCCAGCAGAGCGGGGTGGAATGAAAAACTGTTTTTT
CASRAGWNEKLFF
>TRBD1|TRBV11-2|TRBJ1-2|.
TGTGCCAGCAGCTTCGGACAGGGCTATGGCTACACCTTC
CASSFGQGYGYTF
>.|TRBV5-4|TRBJ1-6|.
TGTGCCAGCAGTTACGAACGAAACAGGAATAATTCACCCCTCCACTTT
CASSYERNRNNSPLHF
>.|TRBV11-1|TRBJ2-7|.
TGTGCCAGCAGCTCAGGGCCGGCAGGGCTATCCTACGAGCAGTACTTC
CASSSGPAGLSYEQYF
>.|TRBV5-1|TRBJ1-1|.
TGCGCCAGCAGCTTGGCCTACGGGTCGCACACTGAAGCTTTCTTT
CASSLAYGSHTEAFF
>.|TRBV5-1|TRBJ2-4|.
TGCGCCAGCAGTGAGGACAGTCCCCTCCGCCTAGCCAAAAACATTCAGTACTTC
CASSEDSPLRLAKNIQYF
>TRBD2|TRBV14|TRBJ2-1|.
TGTGCCAGCAGCCAAGATTCTAGCGGTTACAATGAGCAGTTCTTC
CASSQDSSGYNEQFF
>.|TRBV28|TRBJ2-7|.
TGTGCCAGCAGTTCAGGGTTGACGCACCTCTACGAGCAGTACTTC
CASSSGLTHLYEQYF
>.|TRBV12-3/TRBV12-4|TRBJ1-2|.
TGTGCCAGCAGCGGGCCCGGAGGCTATGGCTACACCTTC
CASSGPGGYGYTF
>TRBD1|TRBV18|TRBJ2-1|.
TGTGCCAGCTCACCTGGGACAGGGGGGAGTCATGAGCAGTTCTTC
CASSPGTGGSHEQFF
>.|TRBV7-9|TRBJ1-1|.
TGTGCCAGCAGCCCCGGGGAGAGCACTGAAGCTTTCTTT
CASSPGESTEAFF
>.|TRBV7-9|TRBJ1-1|once
TGTGCCAGCAGCTTAGCTTCGGCAGGCTACACTGAAGCTTTCTTT
CASSLASAGYTEAFF
>TRBD2|TRBV30|TRBJ2-1|.
TGTGCCTGGAGTGCGGTGGGGGGGTACAATGAGCAGTTCTTC
CAWSAVGGYNEQFF
>.|TRBV6-5|TRBJ1-1|.
TGTGCCAGCAGGAGCCCTGAAGCTTTCTTT
CASRSPEAFF
>.|TRBV11-2|TRBJ1-2|.
TGTGCCAGCAGCTTAGTCCTACAGAACTATGGCTACACCTTC
CASSLVLQNYGYTF
>.|TRBV3-1/TRBV3-2|TRBJ1-6|.
TGTGCCAGCAGCCAAGCGAGCACAGTCTATAATTCACCCCTCCACTTT
CASSQASTVYNSPLHF
>TRBD2|TRBV29-1|TRBJ2-3|.
TGCAGCGTTGAACTAGCGGGGGCTGGCTATGCGCAGTATTTT
CSVELAGAGYAQYF
>TRBD2|TRBV11-2|TRBJ2-1|.
TGTGCCAGCAGCAAGGGACTAGCGGGGGGTTCCAATGAGCAGTTCTTC
CASSKGLAGGSNEQFF
>.|TRBV6-5|TRBJ1-1|.
TGTGCCAGCACTACAGGGCCGCAAGCTTTCTTT
CASTTGPQAFF
>.|TRBV23-1|TRBJ1-5|.
TGCGCCAGCAGGAGCCCGGGAGCGGATCAGCCCCAGCATTTT
CASRSPGADQPQHF
>.|TRBV21-1|TRBJ2-1|.
TGTGCCAGCAGCAAAGCCGGGGCAGGGGCTAGCGGGGGACGCTCCTACAATGAGCAGTTCTTC
CASSKAGAGASGGRSYNEQFF
>TRBD2|TRBV2|TRBJ2-1|.
TGTGCCAGCAGTGAGAGGGGACTAGCGGGGGGGTTCTCCTACAATGAGCAGTTCTTC
CASSERGLAGGFSYNEQFF
>.|TRBV28|TRBJ2-7|once
TGTGCCAGCAGTTTGTCCCCTGGTAGAGTCGAGCAGTACTTC
CASSLSPGRVEQYF
>TRBD1|TRBV5-1|TRBJ2-7|.
TGCGCCAGCAGCCCCGGAAGGGACAGGGCAACCTACGAGCAGTACTTC
CASSPGRDRATYEQYF
>TRBD1|TRBV19|TRBJ2-5|.
TGTGCCAGTAGTATAGGGGGGACAGGGGTAAAGACCCAGTACTTC
CASSIGGTGVKTQYF
>.|TRBV3-1/TRBV3-2|TRBJ1-3|.
TGTGCCAGCAGCCAAGGTCGGTTGAGCTCTGGAAACACCATATATTTT
CASSQGRLSSGNTIYF
>.|TRBV11-2|TRBJ1-6|.
TGTGCCAGCAGCTGGAGCTCCTATAATTCACCCCTCCACTTT
CASSWSSYNSPLHF
>TRBD1|TRBV29-1|TRBJ1-1|.
TGCAGCGTTGAAACCCCCTACAGGGGGGGGTGGACTGAAGCTTTCTTT
CSVETPYRGGWTEAFF
>TRBD2|TRBV10-3|TRBJ2-6|.
TGTGCCATCAGTGAGTCGGGTAATGCGGGAGGTGCCAACGTCCTGACTTTC
CAISESGNAGGANVLTF
>.|TRBV6-5|TRBJ2-7|.
TGTGCCAGCAGACTTAGCACAGAAGAGGGCTACGAGCAGTACTTC
CASRLSTEEGYEQYF
>TRBD1|TRBV7-7|TRBJ1-2|.
TGTGCTAGCAGCTTCGTCGGGACAGACTACTATGGCTACACCTTC
CASSFVGTDYYGYTF
>.|TRBV10-3|TRBJ1-1|.
TGTGCCATCAGGAGGGCCCCGAACACTGAAGCTTTCTTT
CAIRRAPNTEAFF
>TRBD1|TRBV7-2|TRBJ1-1|.
TGTGCCAGCAGCTCCTATGACAGGGCCCATGAAGCTTTCTTT
CASSSYDRAHEAFF
>TRBD1|TRBV7-2|TRBJ2-1|.
TGTGCCAGCAGCGCGGGACAGGGGGCTGTGGAGCAGTTCTTC
CASSAGQGAVEQFF
>TRBD1|TRBV13|TRBJ2-7|few
TGTGCCAGCAGCCCCCGGGACAGGCCGTACGAGCAGTACTTC
CASSPRDRPYEQYF
>.|TRBV12-2|TRBJ2-5|few
TGTGCAAGTCGTCCCAGCCCCCGACTAGCCGAAGAGACCCAGTACTTC
CASRPSPRLAEETQYF
>TRBD2|TRBV10-3|TRBJ2-3|.
TGTGCCATCAGTCGTAATCTAGCGGGGGCAGATACGCAGTATTTT
CAISRNLAGADTQYF
>.|TRBV7-2|TRBJ2-1|once
TGTGCCAGCAGCTCCCCGCGGGACCGAAGCTCCTACAATGAGCAGTTCTTC
CASSSPRDRSSYNEQFF
>TRBD2|TRBV2|TRBJ2-3|.
TGTGCCAGCAGTGAAGGGGCTAGCGGGGATACGCAGTATTTT
CASSEGASGDTQYF